The 17 T cell receptor beta chains below were found in one sample sequenced in a study of OX40 agonist ivuxolimab in advanced cancers. Sequencing used immunoSEQ multiplex PCR; TCRdb keeps in-frame clones, though not all of them. The sample has more than 55,000 clones; nearly 95% are singletons. This specimen was CD4+ or CD8+ T cells sorted from blood, taken in a trial of the OX40 agonist ivuxolimab. The receptor set was obtained from an adult with an advanced solid tumor such as melanoma, head and neck, liver or kidney cancer.

The rearrangement joins TRBV9 to TRBJ1-4; 7 bases map to TRBD1. The trim removed 3 bases at V and 7 bases at J, leaving 6 bases unmatched. This CDR3 contains 14 residues. Germline CDR1 SGDLS, CDR2 YYNGEE. CDR3 region: CASSGGGSGEKLFF. CDR3 coding DNA: TGTGCCAGCAGCGGAGGGGGCAGCGGTGAAAAACTGTTTTTT.

On this clone: Other DNA sequences from this sample encode an identical CDR3 as well. The V call is TRBV14, the J call TRBJ1-5; weak D call: TRBD1 (5 bases). This CDR3 region has 13 residues. The germline V and J ends were trimmed by 2 bases and 4 bases, with 6 bases remaining between them. Germline V gene sequence: CDR1 SGHDN, CDR2 FVKESK. In nucleotides, the CDR3 is TGTGCCAGCAGCCAACGGGGGAATCAGCCCCAGCATTTT. It specifies CASSQRGNQPQHF.

The CDR3 DNA is TGTGCCAGCAGCTTAGAAGGGATCCCCTACGAGCAGTACTTC. It translates to CASSLEGIPYEQYF. The V call is TRBV7-2, the J call TRBJ2-7; no reliable D call. Per germline, CDR1 SGHTA and CDR2 FQGNSA. This CDR3 comprises 14 residues. Trimming removed 1 base from V and 2 bases from J, with 9 bases in between. The full variable domain, completed using reference TRBV7-2 and TRBJ2-7, is GAGVSQSPSNKVTEKGKDVELRCDPISGHTALYWYRQSLGQGLEFLIYFQGNSAPDKSGLPSDRFSAERTGGSVSTLTIQRTQQEDSAVYLCASSLEGIPYEQYFGPGTRLTVT.

This clone showed up just a few times. The chain has TRBV5-4 and TRBJ2-1, with 16 bases fitting TRBD2. Per the germline V gene, CDR1 is SGHNT and CDR2 is YYREEE (reference sequence). The CDR3 covers 16 residues. J gave up 8 bases and V 4 bases, and 6 bases lay outside the gene matches. The CDR3 protein is CASSIGTSGGVDEQFF. In DNA form, the CDR3 reads TGTGCCAGCAGCATTGGGACTAGCGGGGGGGTAGATGAGCAGTTCTTC. The full variable domain, rest sourced from reference TRBV5-4 and TRBJ2-1, is ETGVTQSPTHLIKTRGQQVTLRCSSQSGHNTVSWYQQALGQGPQFIFQYYREEENGRGNFPPRFSGLQFPNYSSELNVNALELDDSALYLCASSIGTSGGVDEQFFGPGTRLTVL.

This chain joins TRBV11-2 and TRBJ2-3; D is possibly TRBD1 (5 bases). The CDR3 spans 12 residues. The V gene's germline CDR1 is SGHAT and CDR2 FQNNGV. V was clipped by 6 bases and J by 3 bases, with 7 bases between them. The CDR3 is CASSQGTDTQYF. CDR3 in DNA: TGTGCCAGCAGTCAGGGTACAGATACGCAGTATTTT.

The chain is built from TRBV7-9 and TRBJ2-2; D gene ambiguous. The V end was cut by 5 bases, the J end by 3 bases, with 10 bases between. The CDR3 consists of 14 residues. Per the germline V gene, CDR1 is SEHNR and CDR2 is FQNEAQ (reference sequence). CDR3 nucleotide sequence: TGTGCCAGCAGCCCCCGGGCCCACACCGGGGAGCTGTTTTTT. Amino acid sequence: CASSPRAHTGELFF.

The chain has TRBV4-1 and TRBJ2-5; the D gene is possibly TRBD2 (7 bases). CDR3 length equals 15 residues. Germline-derived CDR1 and CDR2 are MGHRA and YSYEKL. Trimming left V 2 bases short and J 4 bases short, with 14 bases between. The CDR3 DNA is TGCGCCAGCAGCCAATTTGAGGGGGAGGGAGAGACCCAGTACTTC. Translation gives CASSQFEGEGETQYF.

The chain recombines TRBV10-3 with TRBJ2-7, with D unclear. V was shortened by 10 bases and J by 2 bases, with 12 bases between the two germline ends. The CDR3 is 12 residues long. Germline-derived CDR1 and CDR2 are ENHRY and SYGVKD. The CDR3 bases are TGTGCCACGATGGATCTAGCCTACGAGCAGTACTTC. Translated: CATMDLAYEQYF.

The rearrangement links TRBV29-1 to TRBJ2-1, with 8 bases lining up with TRBD2. The CDR3 runs to 13 residues. V trimming: 8 bases; J trimming: 3 bases; junction bases outside the gene matches: 6. Germline CDR1 and CDR2: SQVTM and ANQGSEA. DNA of the CDR3: TGCAGCCCGGTAGCGGGGAACTACAATGAGCAGTTCTTC. Its translation: CSPVAGNYNEQFF.

This chain connects TRBV6-6 to TRBJ2-7; D is possibly TRBD1 (6 bases). V was cut by 5 bases and J by 2 bases, with 10 bases left in between. This CDR3 spans 13 amino acids. CDR1 and CDR2 (germline): MNHNY, SVGAGI (reference sequence). CDR3: CASSGGQTYEQYF. The CDR3 DNA sequence: TGTGCCAGCAGTGGGGGCCAGACCTACGAGCAGTACTTC.

This clone was found a few times. The chain recombines TRBV6-5 with TRBJ2-3, with D possibly matching TRBD1 (6 bases). This CDR3 has 15 amino acids. Deletions cut 6 bases from V and 8 bases from J, with 21 bases between. The V gene's germline CDR1 is MNHEY and CDR2 SVGAGI. The CDR3 coding sequence is TGTGCCAGCAGGGTCAAAGGGGGTGGCTTTCGTACGCAGTATTTT. Its translation: CASRVKGGGFRTQYF.

The chain links TRBV10-1 to TRBJ1-5, with a tentative D call TRBD1 (5 bases). This CDR3 has 15 residues. In germline, CDR1 is WNHNN, CDR2 SYGVQD (reference sequence). V was pared by 7 bases and J by 0 bases, with 13 bases between. The CDR3 loop is CASNWKTVSNQPQHF. The CDR3 DNA reads TGCGCCAGCAACTGGAAGACAGTTAGCAATCAGCCCCAGCATTTT.

This chain uses TRBV9 with TRBJ1-2, with D unresolved. Per germline, CDR1 SGDLS and CDR2 YYNGEE. V was clipped by 0 bases and J by 0 bases, with 15 bases between them. This CDR3 has 17 residues. The CDR3 coding sequence is TGTGCCAGCAGCGTAGCCCTACGACCTCCGCCTAACTATGGCTACACCTTC. It is translated as CASSVALRPPPNYGYTF.

V is TRBV29-1 and J is TRBJ2-4; 7 bases fit TRBD1. Germline V gene data show CDR1 as SQVTM and CDR2 as ANQGSEA. There are 13 residues in the CDR3. Trimming at V came to 6 bases and at J to 6 bases, leaving 8 bases not matched to a gene. CDR3 sequence (DNA): TGCAGCGTGGGGACAGCGGATGGAAACATTCAGTACTTC. Protein: CSVGTADGNIQYF.

The rearrangement links TRBV27 to TRBJ2-7; D is possibly TRBD1 (5 bases). CDR3 size: 14 residues. Germline CDR1 and CDR2: MNHEY and SMNVEV (reference sequence). Trimming removed 6 bases from V and 3 bases from J, with 15 bases in between. The CDR3 DNA reads TGTGCCAGCAGGAGCCTGACAGACTTCTACGAGCAGTACTTC. Encoded protein: CASRSLTDFYEQYF.

This sequence joins TRBV9 and TRBJ2-1; 10 bases match TRBD1. The CDR3 loop spans 17 amino acids. V lost 2 bases, J lost 5 bases, and 10 bases stayed unmatched. Germline CDR1 reads SGDLS; CDR2 reads YYNGEE. DNA of the CDR3: TGTGCCAGCAGCGTCGACACCGGGACAGGGGCTGACAATGAGCAGTTCTTC. As protein: CASSVDTGTGADNEQFF. The variable domain in full, completed from reference TRBV9 and TRBJ2-1, reads DSGVTQTPKHLITATGQRVTLRCSPRSGDLSVYWYQQSLDQGLQFLIQYYNGEERAKGNILERFSAQQFPDLHSELNLSSLELGDSALYFCASSVDTGTGADNEQFFGPGTRLTVL.

The rearrangement links TRBV27 to TRBJ2-1; 14 nucleotides line up with TRBD2. This CDR3 contains 16 residues. CDR1 MNHEY and CDR2 SMNVEV come from the germline V gene (reference sequence). The V segment lost 2 bases and the J segment 6 bases; nucleotides outside the gene matches: 3. The CDR3 here is CASSLGTSGSRNEQFF. The CDR3 coding sequence is TGTGCCAGCAGTTTAGGGACTAGCGGGAGCCGCAATGAGCAGTTCTTC.